Shown below are 16 T cell receptor beta chains from a single sample sequenced in a study of regulatory T cells in long-lasting Graves disease. According to the study, TCR beta libraries were built with iRepertoire HTBI primers and CDR3-region Arm-PCR. From the multiplex PCR reads, TCRdb called clonotypes with MiXCR, one entry per CDR3 protein. This sample has 240,000 or so distinct CDR3 sequences; around 20% occur once, and the top ten carry roughly 13%. Time point given: newly diagnosed GD, antithyroid drugs for less than 3 months. The TCR library was made from RNA that had been extracted from PBMCs in TRIzol. The source was peripheral blood mononuclear cells (PBMCs), collected at new diagnosis, from a patient treated with antithyroid drugs. These TCRs come from a female donor with Graves disease.

Of note for this clonotype: With a much larger clone just one base away, this may be a read error. The chain recombines TRBV6-5 with TRBJ2-5, with D tentatively TRBD1 (6 bases). There are 18 residues in the CDR3. Germline CDR1 is MNHEY and CDR2 is SVGAGI. Trimming shortened V by 2 bases and J by 4 bases, and 23 bases separated the two germline ends. CDR3 coding DNA: TGTGCCAGCAGTTACGTGAGTTCAGGGGCAGGCTTTGGAGAGACCCAGTACTTC. Its protein is CASSYVSSGAGFGETQYF.

This clonotype was observed a single time. The chain employs TRBV5-4 and TRBJ2-5, with 7 positions matching TRBD1. V lost 5 bases to trimming and J lost 6 bases; unmatched junction nucleotides: 4. CDR1 and CDR2 (germline): SGHNT, YYREEE (reference sequence). This CDR3 contains 12 residues. As DNA, the CDR3 is TGTGCCAGCAGAAGGGACAGCCAGACCCAGTACTTC. This translates into CASRRDSQTQYF.

In this sample, this clonotype turned up a few times. V and J are TRBV6-1 and TRBJ1-5; possibly TRBD1 for D (5 bases). The CDR3 is 15 residues long. CDR1 is MNHNS, CDR2 SASEGT, per germline. V was pared by 6 bases and J by 0 bases, with 12 bases between. The CDR3 coding sequence is TGTGCCAGCAGCCGGACATACTATAGCAATCAGCCCCAGCATTTT. It specifies CASSRTYYSNQPQHF.

This clonotype was detected ten times or more. Its ends do not fully match the called genes, so a read error is possible. The chain recombines TRBV5-5 with TRBJ2-7, with unresolved D. This CDR3 contains 14 residues. The germline CDR1 and CDR2 sequences are SGHKS and YYEKEE (reference sequence). The CDR3 here is CASSLEQASYEQYF. The CDR3 coding sequence is TGCGCCAGCAGCTTGGAGCAAGCCTCCTACGAGCAGTACTTC.

This clonotype was found many times. The CDR3: CASSPRAETYEQYF. The DNA of the CDR3 is TGTGCCAGCAGCCCTAGGGCTGAGACCTACGAGCAGTACTTC. The J gene is TRBJ2-7, the V gene TRBV7-9; D is ambiguous. V lost 5 bases to trimming and J lost 2 bases, with 13 bases between them. The germline V gene encodes CDR1 SEHNR and CDR2 FQNEAQ (reference sequence). CDR3 size: 14 residues.

This clonotype was recorded many times. Its ends do not fully match the called genes, so a read error is possible. The genes are TRBV5-1 and TRBJ2-7, with D perhaps being TRBD1 or TRBD2 (5 bases each). CDR1 is SGHRS, CDR2 YFSETQ, per germline. The CDR3 sequence is 12 residues long. The CDR3 is CASSWGTDKQYF. CDR3 nucleotide sequence: TGTGCCAGCAGCTGGGGGACCGACAAGCAGTACTTC. The whole variable domain, remainder taken from reference TRBV5-1 and TRBJ2-7, is KAGVTQTPRYLIKTRGQQVTLSCSPISGHRSVSWYQQTPGQGLQFLFEYFSETQRNKGNFPGRFSGRQFSNSRSEMNVSTLELGDSALYLCASSWGTDKQYFGPGTRLTVT.

The chain has TRBV19 and TRBJ2-7, with D possibly matching TRBD2 (6 bases). V lost 5 bases to trimming and J lost 0 bases, with 20 bases between them. This CDR3 spans 17 amino acids. The germline CDR1 and CDR2 sequences are LNHDA and SQIVND (reference sequence). The CDR3 reads CASSFHEGGTSSYEQYF. DNA for the CDR3: TGTGCCAGTAGTTTCCACGAAGGCGGGACCAGCTCCTACGAGCAGTACTTC.

This clonotype was found many times. This chain joins TRBV11-2 and TRBJ1-2; TRBD1 is a possible D gene (5 bases). Germline CDR1 and CDR2: SGHAT and FQNNGV. This CDR3 contains 15 residues. V was shortened by 5 bases and J by 5 bases, with 18 bases between the two germline ends. CDR3 residues: CASSIRTPDTYGYTF. CDR3 nucleotides: TGTGCCAGCAGCATCCGGACACCCGATACTTATGGCTACACCTTC.

In this sample, this clonotype turned up many times. The J gene is TRBJ2-7, the V gene TRBV11-3, with TRBD2 identical over 9 bases. The CDR3 extends over 15 amino acids. The J segment lost 6 bases and the V segment lost 5 bases, leaving 11 bases of the junction unmatched. Germline CDR1 reads SGHNT; CDR2 reads YENEEA. DNA for the CDR3: TGTGCCAGCAGCGCCACGGGACTAGCCGGGGCCGAGCAGTACTTC. This sequence encodes CASSATGLAGAEQYF.

This clonotype was recorded at least ten times. V gene TRBV11-3 combines with J gene TRBJ2-5, with a tentative D call TRBD1 (5 bases). Trimming took off 5 bases at V and 4 bases at J, with 17 bases between the two ends. Germline values: CDR1 SGHNT, CDR2 YENEEA. The CDR3 is made up of 15 amino acids. The CDR3 DNA is TGTGCCAGCAGCCTAGGACACACCAGAGGAGAGACCCAGTACTTC. Amino acid sequence: CASSLGHTRGETQYF.

This clonotype was found many times. The chain recombines TRBV12-3 or TRBV12-4 with TRBJ2-1, with 9 bases fitting TRBD2. The V gene end was trimmed by 1 base and the J gene end by 9 bases; junction bases not matched to a gene: 4. This CDR3 has 14 amino acids. The CDR3 coding sequence is TGTGCCAGCAGTTTAGTGGGACTAGCAGGTGAGCAGTTCTTC. The encoded protein is CASSLVGLAGEQFF.

In this sample, this clonotype turned up many times. The CDR3 coding sequence is TGTGCCAGCAGCTTTAGCCAGGGCTCCTACGAGCAGTACTTC. This sequence encodes CASSFSQGSYEQYF. The chain joins TRBV7-6 to TRBJ2-7; maybe TRBD1 (5 bases). The germline CDR1 and CDR2 sequences are SGHVS and FNYEAQ. The CDR3 is made up of 14 amino acids. V was clipped by 3 bases and J by 0 bases, with 9 bases between them.

This clonotype has ten or more counts. The chain uses TRBV13 and TRBJ1-1, with TRBD1 matching over 9 bases. Germline V gives CDR1 PRHDT, CDR2 FYEKMQ (reference sequence). The CDR3 runs 15 residues. V lost 5 bases and J lost 1; bases outside the gene matches: 5. CDR3 residues: CASSQQGAENTEAFF. DNA of the CDR3: TGTGCCAGCAGCCAACAGGGGGCGGAGAACACTGAAGCTTTCTTT.

The chain carries TRBV19 and TRBJ1-5; no definite D call. The CDR3 extends over 13 amino acids. Trimming took off 3 bases at V and 4 bases at J, with 7 bases between the two ends. Germline-derived CDR1 and CDR2 are LNHDA and SQIVND (reference sequence). CDR3: CASSIRVNQPQHF. The CDR3 DNA reads as TGTGCCAGTAGTATCCGGGTAAATCAGCCCCAGCATTTT.

Notes on this clonotype: A far larger clone is one nucleotide away, so this likely arose from a read error. CDR3 DNA sequence: TGTGCCAGCAGCTTAGATCCGGCGCCTAGCGATGGGCAGTTCTTC. Its protein is CASSLDPAPSDGQFF. The chain employs TRBV7-2 and TRBJ2-4, with D maybe TRBD2 (6 bases). The DNA end lines up better with TRBJ2-1; the J call may be wrong. The CDR3 extends over 15 amino acids. Germline CDR1 is SGHTA and CDR2 is FQGNSA.

This chain joins TRBV12-3 or TRBV12-4 and TRBJ1-2, with D maybe TRBD1 (6 bases). The CDR3 totals 14 residues. V was shortened by 7 bases and J by 6 bases, with 18 bases between the two germline ends. DNA of the CDR3: TGTGCCAGCACTCTCGCGGGGGACACTCATGGCTACACCTTC. It specifies CASTLAGDTHGYTF.